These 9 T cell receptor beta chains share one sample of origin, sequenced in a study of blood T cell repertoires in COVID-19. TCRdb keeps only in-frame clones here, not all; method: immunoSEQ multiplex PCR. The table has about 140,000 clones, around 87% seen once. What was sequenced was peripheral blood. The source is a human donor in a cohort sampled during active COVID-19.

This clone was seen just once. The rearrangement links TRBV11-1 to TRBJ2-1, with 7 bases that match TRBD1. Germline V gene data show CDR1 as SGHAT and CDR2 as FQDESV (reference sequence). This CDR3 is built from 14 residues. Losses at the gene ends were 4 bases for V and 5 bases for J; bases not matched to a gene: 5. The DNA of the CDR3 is TGTGCCAGCAGCTCACAGGGGTTGGACAATGAGCAGTTCTTC. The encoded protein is CASSSQGLDNEQFF.

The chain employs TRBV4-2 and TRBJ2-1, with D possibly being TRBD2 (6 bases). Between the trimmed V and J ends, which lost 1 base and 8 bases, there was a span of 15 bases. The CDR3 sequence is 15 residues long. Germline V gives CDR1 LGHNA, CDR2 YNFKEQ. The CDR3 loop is CASSQVSGTGYEQFF. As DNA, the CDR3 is TGTGCCAGCAGCCAAGTTAGCGGTACGGGCTATGAGCAGTTCTTC.

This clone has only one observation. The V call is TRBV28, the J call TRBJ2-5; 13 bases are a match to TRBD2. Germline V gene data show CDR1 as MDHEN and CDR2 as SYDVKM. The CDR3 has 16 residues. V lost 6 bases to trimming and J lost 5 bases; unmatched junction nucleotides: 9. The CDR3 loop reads CASSTSGRVRRETQYF. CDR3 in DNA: TGTGCCAGCAGCACTAGCGGGAGGGTCCGGAGGGAGACCCAGTACTTC.

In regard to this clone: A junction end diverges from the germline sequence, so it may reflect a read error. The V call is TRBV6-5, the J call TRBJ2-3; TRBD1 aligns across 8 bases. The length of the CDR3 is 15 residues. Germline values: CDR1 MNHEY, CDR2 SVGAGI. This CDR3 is CASSWTGKSTDTQYF. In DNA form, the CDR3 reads TGTGCCAGCAGTTGGACAGGGAAAAGCACGGATACGCAGTATTTT.

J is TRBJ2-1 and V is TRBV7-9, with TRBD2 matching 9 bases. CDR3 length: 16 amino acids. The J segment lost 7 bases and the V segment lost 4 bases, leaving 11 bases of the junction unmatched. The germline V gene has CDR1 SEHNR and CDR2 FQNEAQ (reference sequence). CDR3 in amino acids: CASSSGPGGRGNEQFF. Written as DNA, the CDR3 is TGTGCCAGCAGCTCCGGACCTGGCGGGAGGGGAAATGAGCAGTTCTTC.

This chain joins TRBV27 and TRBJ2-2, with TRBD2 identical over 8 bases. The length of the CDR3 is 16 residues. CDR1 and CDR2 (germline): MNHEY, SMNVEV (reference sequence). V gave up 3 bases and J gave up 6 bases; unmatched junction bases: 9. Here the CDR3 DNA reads TGTGCCAGCAGTTTTAGCGGGGACGGGCCGGCCGGGGAGCTGTTTTTT. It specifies CASSFSGDGPAGELFF.

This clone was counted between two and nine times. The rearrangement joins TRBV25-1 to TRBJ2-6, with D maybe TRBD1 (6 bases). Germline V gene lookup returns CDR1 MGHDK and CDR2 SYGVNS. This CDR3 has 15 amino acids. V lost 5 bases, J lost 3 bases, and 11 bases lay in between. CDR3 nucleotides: TGTGCCAGCAGTCCATGGACAGTTGGGGCCAACGTCCTGACTTTC. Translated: CASSPWTVGANVLTF.

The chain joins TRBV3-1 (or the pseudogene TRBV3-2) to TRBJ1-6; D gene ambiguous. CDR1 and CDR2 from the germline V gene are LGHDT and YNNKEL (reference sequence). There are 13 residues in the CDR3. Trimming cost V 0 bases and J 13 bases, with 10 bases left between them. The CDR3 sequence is CASSQESRSPLHF. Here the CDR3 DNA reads TGTGCCAGCAGCCAAGAGTCGAGGTCGCCCCTCCACTTT.

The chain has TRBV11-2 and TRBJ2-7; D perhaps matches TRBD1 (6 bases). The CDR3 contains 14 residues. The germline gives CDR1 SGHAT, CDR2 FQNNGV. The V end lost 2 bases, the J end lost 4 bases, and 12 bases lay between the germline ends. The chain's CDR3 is CASSLSGAPYEQYF. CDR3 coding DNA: TGTGCCAGCAGCTTATCAGGGGCCCCGTACGAGCAGTACTTC.